The entry that follows covers one TCR beta chain sequence. The target antigen is unknown. Amplification yielded TCR beta CDR3 regions, with RNA transcripts as the source. Carried out on the TCR CDR3, a first-round RT-PCR used the HTBI primer set. TCRdb ran MiXCR on the multiplex PCR reads and lists one entry per CDR3 protein. The table records under 550,000 distinct CDR3 sequences, around 13% of them present only once. PBMCs stemmed from around 9.3 ml fresh peripheral blood. Between the trimmed V and J ends, which lost 6 bases and 5 bases, there was a span of 11 bases. Per germline, CDR1 MNHNS and CDR2 SASEGT. The CDR3 contains 14 residues. The data were taken from a study of T cells in Graves' hyperthyroidism and ophthalmopathy. At the level of the study: Peripheral blood samples were taken at initial diagnosis, prior to any treatment. Findings and caveats of the study: Most thyroid clonotypes with frequency above 0.001 were detected in blood.

The chain has TRBV6-1 and TRBJ1-6; weak D call: TRBD1 (6 bases). This receptor was identified in a woman aged 18-29 years with Graves' hyperthyroidism. The sequencing input was blood. The CDR3: CASSRTEDNSPLHF. The CDR3 region has the DNA TGTGCCAGCAGCCGGACAGAAGATAATTCACCCCTCCACTTT.